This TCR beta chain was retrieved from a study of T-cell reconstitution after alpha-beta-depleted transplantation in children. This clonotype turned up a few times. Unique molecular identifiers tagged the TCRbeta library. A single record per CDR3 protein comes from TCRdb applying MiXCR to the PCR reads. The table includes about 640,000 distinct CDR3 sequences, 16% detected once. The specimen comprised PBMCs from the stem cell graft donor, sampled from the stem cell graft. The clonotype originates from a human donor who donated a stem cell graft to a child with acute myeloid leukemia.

The CDR3 here is CAISAPGLAGGPLANEQFF. DNA for the CDR3: TGTGCCATCAGTGCCCCGGGACTAGCGGGGGGGCCTCTTGCCAATGAGCAGTTCTTC. The chain is built from TRBV10-3 and TRBJ2-1, with 16 bases matching TRBD2. The ends lost 4 bases at V and 6 bases at J; junction bases unmatched: 12. The germline V gene encodes CDR1 ENHRY and CDR2 SYGVKD. The CDR3 totals 19 residues.